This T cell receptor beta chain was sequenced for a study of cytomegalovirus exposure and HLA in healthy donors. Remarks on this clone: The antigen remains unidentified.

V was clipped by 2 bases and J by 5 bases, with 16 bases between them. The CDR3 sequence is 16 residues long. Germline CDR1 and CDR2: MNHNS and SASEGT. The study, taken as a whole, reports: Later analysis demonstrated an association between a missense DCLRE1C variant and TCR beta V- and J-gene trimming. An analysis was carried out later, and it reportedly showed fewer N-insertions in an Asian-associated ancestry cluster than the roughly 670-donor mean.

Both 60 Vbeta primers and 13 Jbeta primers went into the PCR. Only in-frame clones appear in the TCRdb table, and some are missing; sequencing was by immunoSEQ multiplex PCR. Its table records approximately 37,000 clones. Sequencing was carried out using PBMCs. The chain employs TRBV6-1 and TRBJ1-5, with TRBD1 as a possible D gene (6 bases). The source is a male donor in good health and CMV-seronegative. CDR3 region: CASSEKGTGKHQPQHF. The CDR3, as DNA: TGTGCCAGCAGTGAAAAGGGCACAGGGAAGCATCAGCCCCAGCATTTT.